This paragraph reports one T cell receptor beta chain. The antigen is not known. The PCR used 60 Vbeta and 13 Jbeta primers. Measured with immunoSEQ multiplex PCR; TCRdb has only the in-frame clones, and not every one. The sample lists 200,000 to 250,000 clones, 75% to 85% occurring once. These data come from a study of cytomegalovirus exposure and HLA in healthy donors. CDR1 is ENHRY, CDR2 SYGVKD, per germline. This CDR3 comprises 14 residues. V was cut by 7 bases and J by 0 bases, with 10 bases left in between. Whole-study findings and limits: Association of a missense DCLRE1C variant with TCR beta V- and J-gene trimming was reported in a later analysis. As a later analysis revealed, the rate of TCR association differed by HLA locus, with DRB1 most and HLA-C fewest. The classifier reportedly diagnosed cytomegalovirus status with high sensitivity and specificity.

This receptor was obtained from a woman aged 55-75 years in good health and CMV-seropositive. Sequencing was done on a sample of PBMCs. This chain joins TRBV10-3 and TRBJ1-3; D might be TRBD1 (6 bases). The CDR3 is CAITDSLSGNTIYF. CDR3 sequence (DNA): TGTGCCATCACGGACAGTCTCTCTGGAAACACCATATATTTT.